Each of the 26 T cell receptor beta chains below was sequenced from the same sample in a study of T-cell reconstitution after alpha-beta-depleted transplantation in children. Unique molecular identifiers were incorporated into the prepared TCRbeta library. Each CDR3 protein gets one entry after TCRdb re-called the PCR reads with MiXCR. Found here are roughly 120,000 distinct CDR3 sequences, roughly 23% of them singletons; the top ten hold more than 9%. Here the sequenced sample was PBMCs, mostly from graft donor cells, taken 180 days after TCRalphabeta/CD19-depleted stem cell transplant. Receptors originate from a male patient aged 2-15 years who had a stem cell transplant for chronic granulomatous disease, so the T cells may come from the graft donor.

The CDR3 DNA sequence: TGCAGCCAGCTAGCCCCCGACAGGGAACACTATGGCTACACCTTC. It translates to CSQLAPDREHYGYTF. The chain joins TRBV20-1 to TRBJ1-2; 7 bases align to TRBD1. Germline V gene sequence: CDR1 DFQATT, CDR2 SNEGSKA (reference sequence). This CDR3 has 15 amino acids.

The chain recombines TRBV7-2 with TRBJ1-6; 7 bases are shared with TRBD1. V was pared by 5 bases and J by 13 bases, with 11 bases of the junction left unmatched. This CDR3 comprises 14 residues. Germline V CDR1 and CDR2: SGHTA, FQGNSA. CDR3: CASSKRTGTVPLHF. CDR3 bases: TGTGCCAGCAGCAAAAGGACAGGAACGGTCCCCCTCCACTTT. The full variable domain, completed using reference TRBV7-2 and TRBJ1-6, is GAGVSQSPSNKVTEKGKDVELRCDPISGHTALYWYRQSLGQGLEFLIYFQGNSAPDKSGLPSDRFSAERTGGSVSTLTIQRTQQEDSAVYLCASSKRTGTVPLHFGNGTRLTVT.

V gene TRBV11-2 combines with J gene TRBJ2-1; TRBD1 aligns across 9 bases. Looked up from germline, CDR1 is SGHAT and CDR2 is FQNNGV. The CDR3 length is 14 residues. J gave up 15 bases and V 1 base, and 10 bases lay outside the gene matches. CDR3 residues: CASSLGRVDRGVFF. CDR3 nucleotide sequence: TGTGCCAGCAGCTTAGGGAGAGTAGACAGGGGGGTGTTCTTC.

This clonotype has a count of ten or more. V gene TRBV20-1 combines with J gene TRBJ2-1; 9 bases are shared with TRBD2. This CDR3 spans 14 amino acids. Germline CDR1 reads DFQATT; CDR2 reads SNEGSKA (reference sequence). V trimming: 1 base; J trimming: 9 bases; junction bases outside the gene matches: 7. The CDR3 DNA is TGCAGTGCTAGAGTGATAGCGGGAGTGGGTGAGCAGTTCTTC. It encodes CSARVIAGVGEQFF.

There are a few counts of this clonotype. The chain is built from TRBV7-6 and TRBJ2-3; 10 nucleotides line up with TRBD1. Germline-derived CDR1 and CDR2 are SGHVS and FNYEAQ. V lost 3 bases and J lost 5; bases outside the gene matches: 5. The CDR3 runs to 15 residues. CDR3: CASSLWDRGEDTQYF. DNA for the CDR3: TGTGCCAGCAGCTTGTGGGACAGGGGAGAAGATACGCAGTATTTT.

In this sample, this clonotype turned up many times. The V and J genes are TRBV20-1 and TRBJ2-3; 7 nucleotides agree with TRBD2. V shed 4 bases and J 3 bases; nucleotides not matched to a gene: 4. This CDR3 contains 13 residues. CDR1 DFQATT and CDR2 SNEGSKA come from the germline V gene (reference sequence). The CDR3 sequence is CSAKTSSTDTQYF. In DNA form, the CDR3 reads TGCAGTGCTAAGACTAGCTCGACAGATACGCAGTATTTT.

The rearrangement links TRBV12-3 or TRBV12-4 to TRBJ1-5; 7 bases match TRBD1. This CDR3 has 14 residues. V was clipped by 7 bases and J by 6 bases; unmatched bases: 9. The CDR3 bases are TGTGCCAGCACCAGGGGGGTGGACGCTCAGCCCCAGCATTTT. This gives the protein CASTRGVDAQPQHF.

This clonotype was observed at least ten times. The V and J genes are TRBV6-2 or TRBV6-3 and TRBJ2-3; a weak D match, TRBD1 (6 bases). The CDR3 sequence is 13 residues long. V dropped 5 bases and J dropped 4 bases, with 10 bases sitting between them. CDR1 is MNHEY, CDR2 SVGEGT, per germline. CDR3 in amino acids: CASSRQESDTQYF. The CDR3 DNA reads TGTGCCAGCAGTAGACAGGAATCAGATACGCAGTATTTT.

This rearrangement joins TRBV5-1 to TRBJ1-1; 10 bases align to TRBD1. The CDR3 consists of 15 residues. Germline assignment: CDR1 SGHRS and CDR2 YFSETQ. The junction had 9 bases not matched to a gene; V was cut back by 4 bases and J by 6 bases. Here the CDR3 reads CASSGRDRGEAEAFF. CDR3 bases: TGCGCCAGCAGCGGACGGGACAGGGGAGAGGCTGAAGCTTTCTTT.

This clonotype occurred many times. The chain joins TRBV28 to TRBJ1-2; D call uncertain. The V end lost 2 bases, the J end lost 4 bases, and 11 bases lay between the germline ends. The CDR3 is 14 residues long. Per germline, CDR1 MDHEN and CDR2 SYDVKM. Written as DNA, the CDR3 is TGTGCCAGCAGTTTAAAGAGTTGGGGCTATGGCTACACCTTC. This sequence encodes CASSLKSWGYGYTF.

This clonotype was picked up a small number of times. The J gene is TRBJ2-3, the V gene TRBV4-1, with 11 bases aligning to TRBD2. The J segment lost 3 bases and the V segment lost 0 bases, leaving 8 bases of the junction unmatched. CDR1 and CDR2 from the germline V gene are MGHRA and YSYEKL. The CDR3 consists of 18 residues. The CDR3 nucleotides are TGCGCCAGCAGCCAAGACTCACTAGCGGGAGTTGGTACAGATACGCAGTATTTT. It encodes CASSQDSLAGVGTDTQYF.

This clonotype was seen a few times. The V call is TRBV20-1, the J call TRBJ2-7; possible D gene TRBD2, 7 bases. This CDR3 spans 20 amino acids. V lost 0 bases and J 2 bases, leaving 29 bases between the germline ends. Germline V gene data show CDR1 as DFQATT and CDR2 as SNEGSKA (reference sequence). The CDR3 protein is CSARDRGGFRGLSGPYEQYF. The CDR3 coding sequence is TGCAGTGCTAGAGATAGGGGGGGGTTTAGGGGGTTGTCAGGACCCTACGAGCAGTACTTC.

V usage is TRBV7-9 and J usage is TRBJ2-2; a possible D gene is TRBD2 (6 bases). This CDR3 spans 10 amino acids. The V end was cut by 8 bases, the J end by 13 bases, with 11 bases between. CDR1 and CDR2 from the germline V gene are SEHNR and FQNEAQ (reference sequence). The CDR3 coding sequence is TGTGCCAGCGGAGGGAACGGGCTGTTTTTT. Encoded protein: CASGGNGLFF. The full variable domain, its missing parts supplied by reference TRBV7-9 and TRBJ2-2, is DTGVSQNPRHKITKRGQNVTFRCDPISEHNRLYWYRQTLGQGPEFLTYFQNEAQLEKSRLLSDRFSAERPKGSFSTLEIQRTEQGDSAMYLCASGGNGLFFGEGSRLTVL.

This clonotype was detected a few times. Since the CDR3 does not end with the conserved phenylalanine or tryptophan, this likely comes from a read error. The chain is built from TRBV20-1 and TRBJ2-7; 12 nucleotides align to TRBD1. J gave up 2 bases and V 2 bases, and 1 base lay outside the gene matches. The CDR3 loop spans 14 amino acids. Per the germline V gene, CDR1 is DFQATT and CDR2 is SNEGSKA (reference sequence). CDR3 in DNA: TGCAGTGCTAGAAGGGACAGGGGGCCCTACGAGCAGTACTTA. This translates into CSARRDRGPYEQYL.

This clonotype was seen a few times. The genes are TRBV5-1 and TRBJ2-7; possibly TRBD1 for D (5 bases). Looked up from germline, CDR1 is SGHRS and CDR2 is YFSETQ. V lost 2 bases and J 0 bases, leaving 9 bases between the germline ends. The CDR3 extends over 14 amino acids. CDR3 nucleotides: TGCGCCAGCAGCTTCACGACAGCCTCCTACGAGCAGTACTTC. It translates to CASSFTTASYEQYF.

The CDR3: CSAAPTSVIYNEQFF. The CDR3 nucleotides are TGCAGTGCTGCCCCGACTAGCGTAATATACAATGAGCAGTTCTTC. The chain uses TRBV20-1 and TRBJ2-1, with TRBD2 matching over 8 bases. The length of the CDR3 is 15 residues. After removal of 5 bases from V and 4 bases from J, the junction contained 10 bases not matched to a gene. The germline V gene has CDR1 DFQATT and CDR2 SNEGSKA (reference sequence).

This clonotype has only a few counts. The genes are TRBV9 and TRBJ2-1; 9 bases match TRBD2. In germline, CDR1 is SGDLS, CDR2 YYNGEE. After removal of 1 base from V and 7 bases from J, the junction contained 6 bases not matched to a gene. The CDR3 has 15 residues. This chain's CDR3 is CASSVTLAGSNEQFF. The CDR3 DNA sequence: TGTGCCAGCAGCGTAACTCTAGCGGGAAGTAATGAGCAGTTCTTC.

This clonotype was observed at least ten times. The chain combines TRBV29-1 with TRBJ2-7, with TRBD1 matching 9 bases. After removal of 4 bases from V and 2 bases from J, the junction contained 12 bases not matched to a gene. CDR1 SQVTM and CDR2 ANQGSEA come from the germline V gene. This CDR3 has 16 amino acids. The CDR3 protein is CSVGGRSGTGTYEQYF. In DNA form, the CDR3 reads TGCAGCGTTGGGGGCCGGTCCGGGACAGGGACCTACGAGCAGTACTTC.

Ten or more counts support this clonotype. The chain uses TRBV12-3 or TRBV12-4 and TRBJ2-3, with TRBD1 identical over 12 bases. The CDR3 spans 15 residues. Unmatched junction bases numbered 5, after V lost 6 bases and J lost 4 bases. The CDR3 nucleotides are TGTGCCAGCAGGGGACAGGGGGCCCCCTCAGATACGCAGTATTTT. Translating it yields CASRGQGAPSDTQYF.

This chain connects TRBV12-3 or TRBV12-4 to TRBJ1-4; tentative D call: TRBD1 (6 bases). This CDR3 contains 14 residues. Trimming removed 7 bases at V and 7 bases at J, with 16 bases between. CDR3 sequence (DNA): TGTGCCAGCACCAGAGGGGGTGTCGGTGAAAAACTGTTTTTT. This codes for CASTRGGVGEKLFF.

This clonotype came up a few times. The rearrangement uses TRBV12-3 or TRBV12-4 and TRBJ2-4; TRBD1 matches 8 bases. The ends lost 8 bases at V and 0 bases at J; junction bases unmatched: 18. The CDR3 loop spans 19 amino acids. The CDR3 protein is CASCPRWNTGGIAKNIQYF. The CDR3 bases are TGTGCCAGCTGCCCCCGTTGGAACACAGGGGGGATAGCCAAAAACATTCAGTACTTC.

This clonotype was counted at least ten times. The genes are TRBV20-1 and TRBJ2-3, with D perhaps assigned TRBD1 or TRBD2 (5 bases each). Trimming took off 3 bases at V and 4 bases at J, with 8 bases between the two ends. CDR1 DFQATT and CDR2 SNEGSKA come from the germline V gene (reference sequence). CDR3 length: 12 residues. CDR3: CSASGGADTQYF. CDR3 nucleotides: TGCAGTGCTAGTGGGGGTGCAGATACGCAGTATTTT.

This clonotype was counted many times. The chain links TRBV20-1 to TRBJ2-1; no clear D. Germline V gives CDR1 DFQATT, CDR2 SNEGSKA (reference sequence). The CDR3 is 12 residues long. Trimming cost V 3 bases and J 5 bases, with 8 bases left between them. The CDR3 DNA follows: TGCAGTGCTAGTGGCAGAAACAATGAGCAGTTCTTC. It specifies CSASGRNNEQFF.

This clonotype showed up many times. The CDR3 sequence: CSAIGQGTQYF. The CDR3 DNA follows: TGCAGTGCGATCGGACAGGGGACGCAGTATTTT. J is TRBJ2-3 and V is TRBV20-1; 9 nucleotides match TRBD1. The CDR3 consists of 11 residues. Germline assignment: CDR1 DFQATT and CDR2 SNEGSKA (reference sequence). V lost 6 bases to trimming and J lost 9 bases; unmatched junction nucleotides: 4.

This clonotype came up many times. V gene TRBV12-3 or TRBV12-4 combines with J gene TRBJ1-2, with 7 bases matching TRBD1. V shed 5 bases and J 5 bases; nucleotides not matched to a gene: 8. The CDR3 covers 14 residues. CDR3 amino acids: CASSRGGSEYGYTF. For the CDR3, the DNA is TGTGCCAGCAGTCGAGGGGGCTCGGAATATGGCTACACCTTC.

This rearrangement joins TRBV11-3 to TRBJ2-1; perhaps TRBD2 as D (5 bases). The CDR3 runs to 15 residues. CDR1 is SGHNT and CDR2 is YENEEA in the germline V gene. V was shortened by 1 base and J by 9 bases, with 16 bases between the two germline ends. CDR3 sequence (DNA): TGTGCCAGCAGCTTAGGAGGTAGGGCCGGAGGTGAGCAGTTCTTC. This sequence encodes CASSLGGRAGGEQFF. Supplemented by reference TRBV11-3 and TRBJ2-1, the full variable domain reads EAGVVQSPRYKIIEKKQPVAFWCNPISGHNTLYWYLQNLGQGPELLIRYENEEAVDDSQLPKDRFSAERLKGVDSTLKIQPAELGDSAVYLCASSLGGRAGGEQFFGPGTRLTVL.